What follows are 15 T cell receptor beta chains derived from one specimen sequenced in a study of spatial heterogeneity in lung cancer. MiXCR, applied by TCRdb to the 5' RACE reads, yields one record per CDR3 protein. Counted here are around 2,200 distinct CDR3 sequences, 10% to 15% occurring once; the ten biggest clones make up approximately 23%. Time point in this sample: sample taken at primary tumor resection. Extraction of whole RNA from tumor, nontumor lung or frozen PBMC preceded unsorted sequencing. The sequencing here drew on normal lung tissue next to the tumor, taken at surgery. All receptors come from a male donor with early-stage non-small cell lung cancer.

For the CDR3, the DNA is TGTGCCAGCTCACCAGCTACAGGGCGGATGAACACTGAAGCTTTCTTT. Translation: CASSPATGRMNTEAFF. The chain uses TRBV18 and TRBJ1-1, with D perhaps TRBD1 (6 bases). This CDR3 contains 16 residues. V lost 2 bases and J 0 bases, leaving 13 bases between the germline ends. Germline V gives CDR1 KGHSH, CDR2 LQKENI.

By sample share, this clonotype is medium-sized. The chain uses TRBV18 and TRBJ2-5; 15 bases are a match to TRBD2. Germline V gene lookup returns CDR1 KGHSH and CDR2 LQKENI. This CDR3 is 15 amino acids long. V was clipped by 6 bases and J by 4 bases; unmatched bases: 3. CDR3 protein: CASSRGLAGGETQYF. The CDR3 DNA is TGTGCCAGCTCCCGGGGACTAGCGGGAGGAGAGACCCAGTACTTC.

The chain is built from TRBV5-1 and TRBJ1-4; D uncertain. V dropped 0 bases and J dropped 8 bases, with 11 bases sitting between them. The CDR3 consists of 14 residues. In germline, CDR1 is SGHRS, CDR2 YFSETQ. The CDR3 DNA reads as TGCGCCAGCAGCTTGGAAGGGTCTGGGGAAAAACTGTTTTTT. As protein: CASSLEGSGEKLFF.

There are many counts of this clonotype. The V and J genes are TRBV2 and TRBJ2-7; D unclear. The CDR3 covers 11 residues. Per the germline V gene, CDR1 is SNHLY and CDR2 is FYNNEI. The V end lost 5 bases, the J end lost 0 bases, and 2 bases lay between the germline ends. CDR3 amino acids: CASSFSYEQYF. The CDR3 DNA follows: TGTGCCAGCAGTTTCTCCTACGAGCAGTACTTC.

This clonotype appeared many times. This rearrangement joins TRBV5-1 to TRBJ2-7, with D unresolved. Germline V gene data show CDR1 as SGHRS and CDR2 as YFSETQ. The CDR3 sequence is 11 residues long. The germline V and J ends were trimmed by 5 bases and 2 bases, with 5 bases remaining between them. The CDR3 nucleotides read TGCGCCAGCAGGGAAACCTACGAGCAGTACTTC. Translated: CASRETYEQYF.

This clonotype showed up just once. The CDR3 region is CASSQDGGFEQFF. CDR3 DNA: TGCGCCAGCAGCCAAGATGGAGGATTTGAGCAGTTCTTC. The chain combines TRBV4-3 with TRBJ2-1; the D gene is possibly TRBD2 (5 bases). CDR3 size: 13 residues. With 0 bases removed from V and 9 bases from J, the gap between germline ends came to 9 bases. Germline loops: CDR1 LGHNA, CDR2 YSLEER.

V usage is TRBV12-3 or TRBV12-4 and J usage is TRBJ1-2, with 7 bases aligning to TRBD1. The CDR3 runs 14 residues. Trimming removed 1 base from V and 4 bases from J; junction bases left unmatched: 3. CDR3 residues: CASSLGQGLYGYTF. CDR3 in DNA: TGTGCCAGCAGTTTAGGACAGGGCCTCTATGGCTACACCTTC.

This clonotype is medium-sized (0.01 to 0.1%) by share. The V gene is TRBV7-9, the J gene TRBJ2-2, with a possible D match to TRBD1 (5 bases). Germline V CDR1 and CDR2: SEHNR, FQNEAQ (reference sequence). V lost 1 base and J lost 6, with 9 bases in between. CDR3 length: 14 residues. The CDR3 reads CASSLVPGSGELFF. In DNA, the CDR3 is TGTGCCAGCAGCTTAGTCCCAGGGTCCGGGGAGCTGTTTTTT. Supplemented by reference TRBV7-9 and TRBJ2-2, the full variable domain reads DTGVSQNPRHKITKRGQNVTFRCDPISEHNRLYWYRQTLGQGPEFLTYFQNEAQLEKSRLLSDRFSAERPKGSFSTLEIQRTEQGDSAMYLCASSLVPGSGELFFGEGSRLTVL.

This clonotype qualifies as medium-sized. The gene calls are TRBV11-2 and TRBJ2-5; perhaps TRBD2 as D (6 bases). This CDR3 contains 15 residues. V lost 6 bases and J 4 bases, leaving 18 bases between the germline ends. Germline V gene sequence: CDR1 SGHAT, CDR2 FQNNGV. CDR3 sequence (DNA): TGTGCCAGCAGTGCCGGGGGACGGGGTGGAGAGACCCAGTACTTC. As protein: CASSAGGRGGETQYF.

This clonotype is deemed medium-sized. This chain joins TRBV19 and TRBJ2-1; D is undetermined. The CDR3 consists of 15 residues. Germline CDR1 and CDR2: LNHDA and SQIVND (reference sequence). V was cut by 2 bases and J by 7 bases, with 15 bases left in between. The CDR3 DNA is TGTGCCAGTAGTATAAAGATTACTACTAATAATGAGCAGTTCTTC. Its translation is CASSIKITTNNEQFF.

By share, this clonotype counts as medium-sized. This chain uses TRBV27 with TRBJ2-3; D possibly corresponds to TRBD2 (6 bases). The V end was cut by 6 bases, the J end by 3 bases, with 19 bases between. The CDR3 covers 16 residues. In germline, CDR1 is MNHEY, CDR2 SMNVEV (reference sequence). CDR3 sequence: CASSRRGASPTDTQYF. Written as DNA, the CDR3 is TGTGCCAGCAGCCGGCGCGGGGCTAGTCCAACAGATACGCAGTATTTT.

This clonotype showed up many times. This chain uses TRBV5-1 with TRBJ1-2; D unresolved. This CDR3 is built from 12 residues. Germline V gene lookup returns CDR1 SGHRS and CDR2 YFSETQ. V dropped 1 base and J dropped 6 bases, with 7 bases sitting between them. The DNA of the CDR3 is TGCGCCAGCAGCTTGTCGGGAAATGGCTACACCTTC. As protein: CASSLSGNGYTF.

This chain joins TRBV2 and TRBJ2-7; D uncertain. The CDR3 sequence is 13 residues long. With 2 bases removed from V and 1 base from J, the gap between germline ends came to 6 bases. From germline, CDR1 is SNHLY and CDR2 FYNNEI. This chain's CDR3 is CASSELRSYEQYF. The CDR3 DNA follows: TGTGCCAGCAGTGAATTAAGATCCTACGAGCAGTACTTC.

The rearrangement links TRBV2 to TRBJ1-3, with 8 positions matching TRBD1. J lost 15 bases, V lost 7 bases, and 11 bases had no gene match. CDR1 is SNHLY, CDR2 FYNNEI, per germline. This CDR3 has 12 residues. The CDR3, as DNA: TGTGCCAGCACCGGGACAGGTTATCCCCCATATTTT. As protein: CASTGTGYPPYF. Combining the CDR3 with reference TRBV2 and TRBJ1-3 gives the whole variable domain EPEVTQTPSHQVTQMGQEVILRCVPISNHLYFYWYRQILGQKVEFLVSFYNNEISEKSEIFDDQFSVERPDGSNFTLKIRSTKLEDSAMYFCASTGTGYPPYFGEGSWLTVV.

This clonotype is categorized as medium-sized (0.01 to 0.1%). The gene calls are TRBV12-3 or TRBV12-4 and TRBJ1-5, with TRBD1 matching 9 bases. The CDR3 covers 14 residues. J lost 2 bases, V lost 4 bases, and 0 bases had no gene match. The CDR3 reads CASSWTGGNQPQHF. The CDR3 nucleotides read TGTGCCAGCAGTTGGACAGGGGGCAATCAGCCCCAGCATTTT.